These T cell receptor beta chains were read from a single sample in a study of blood T cell repertoires in COVID-19. TCRdb keeps only in-frame clones here, not all; method: immunoSEQ multiplex PCR. The table has 100,000 to 150,000 clones, roughly three quarters seen once. The sample taken for sequencing was peripheral blood. These receptors were taken from a woman in her 70s with acute or convalescent COVID-19. The CDR3 runs from the conserved cysteine through the conserved F or W. The D gene is left open where the match is weak. The listing skips clone size in some rows; elsewhere it reads once, few, many or a size class.

D: .; size: .; V: TRBV28; J: TRBJ2-7; CDR3: CASSTPQDYEQYF; DNA: TGTGCCAGCAGTACTCCTCAAGACTACGAGCAGTACTTC
D: .; size: .; V: TRBV10-3; J: TRBJ2-3; CDR3: CAISADRDTQYF; DNA: TGTGCCATCAGTGCCGACAGGGATACGCAGTATTTT
D: .; size: .; V: TRBV9; J: TRBJ1-1; CDR3: CASSPLRKGQNTEAFF; DNA: TGTGCCAGCAGCCCCCTGCGTAAGGGACAGAACACTGAAGCTTTCTTT
D: TRBD2; size: few; V: TRBV11-2; J: TRBJ2-7; CDR3: CASSQAGFYEQYF; DNA: TGTGCCAGCAGTCAAGCGGGGTTCTACGAGCAGTACTTC
D: TRBD2; size: .; V: TRBV10-3; J: TRBJ2-3; CDR3: CAISEQGLAVTDTQYF; DNA: TGTGCCATCAGTGAACAGGGACTAGCGGTCACAGATACGCAGTATTTT
D: .; size: .; V: TRBV9; J: TRBJ2-2; CDR3: CASSVGKYISDSNTGELFF; DNA: TGTGCCAGCAGCGTAGGGAAATATATCTCGGACTCGAACACCGGGGAGCTGTTTTTT
D: TRBD1; size: .; V: TRBV9; J: TRBJ1-1; CDR3: CASSVGGTGRTEAFF; DNA: TGTGCCAGCAGCGTAGGTGGGACAGGGAGGACTGAAGCTTTCTTT
D: TRBD1; size: .; V: TRBV7-9; J: TRBJ1-2; CDR3: CASSHHHRGHGYTF; DNA: TGTGCCAGCAGCCACCACCACAGGGGACATGGCTACACCTTC
D: TRBD1; size: many; V: TRBV27; J: TRBJ1-2; CDR3: CASSLSGQGFYGYTF; DNA: TGTGCCAGCAGTTTATCGGGACAGGGATTCTATGGCTACACCTTC
D: TRBD2; size: .; V: TRBV2; J: TRBJ2-5; CDR3: CASSDGRGGGETQYF; DNA: TGTGCCAGCAGCGACGGGCGGGGGGGAGGAGAGACCCAGTACTTC
D: .; size: .; V: TRBV2; J: TRBJ2-2; CDR3: CASSDSTGELFF; DNA: TGTGCCAGCAGTGACTCCACCGGGGAGCTGTTTTTT
D: TRBD2; size: .; V: TRBV7-3; J: TRBJ2-7; CDR3: CASSFGTSGYEQYF; DNA: TGTGCCAGCAGCTTTGGGACTAGCGGATACGAGCAGTACTTC
D: TRBD1; size: many; V: TRBV11-2; J: TRBJ1-5; CDR3: CASSPGTGPSILEPQHF; DNA: TGTGCCAGCAGCCCCGGGACAGGGCCCTCTATCTTAGAGCCCCAGCATTTT
D: TRBD1; size: .; V: TRBV19; J: TRBJ1-5; CDR3: CASSARRGVGNQPQHF; DNA: TGTGCCAGTAGTGCGCGCAGGGGGGTGGGCAATCAGCCCCAGCATTTT
D: .; size: .; V: TRBV19; J: TRBJ2-2; CDR3: CASYSSTATGELFF; DNA: TGTGCCAGTTACAGCTCTACAGCAACCGGGGAGCTGTTTTTT
D: .; size: .; V: TRBV7-2; J: TRBJ1-6; CDR3: CASSPPGHLSPLHF; DNA: TGTGCCAGCAGCCCCCCGGGACACCTATCACCCCTCCACTTT
D: TRBD2; size: .; V: TRBV5-1; J: TRBJ2-7; CDR3: CASSLGPTGREGREQYF; DNA: TGCGCCAGCAGCTTGGGGCCGACCGGGCGGGAGGGCCGCGAGCAGTACTTC
D: .; size: .; V: TRBV7-2; J: TRBJ2-3; CDR3: CASGGAGPRTDTQYF; DNA: TGTGCCAGCGGGGGGGCCGGGCCGCGCACAGATACGCAGTATTTT